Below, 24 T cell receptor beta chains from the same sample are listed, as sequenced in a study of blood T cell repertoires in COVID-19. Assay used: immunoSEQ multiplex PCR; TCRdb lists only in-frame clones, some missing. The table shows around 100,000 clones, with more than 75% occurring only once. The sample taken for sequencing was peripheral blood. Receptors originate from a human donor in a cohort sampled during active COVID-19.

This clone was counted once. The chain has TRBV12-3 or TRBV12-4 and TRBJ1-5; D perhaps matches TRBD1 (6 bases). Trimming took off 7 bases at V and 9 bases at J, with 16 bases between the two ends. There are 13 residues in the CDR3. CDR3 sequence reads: CASTTGPFLPQHF. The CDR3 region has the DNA TGTGCCAGCACCACAGGGCCCTTCCTGCCCCAGCATTTT.

CDR3 residues: CASSSWTSGSYNEQFF. CDR3 coding DNA: TGTGCCAGCAGCTCCTGGACTAGCGGGTCCTACAATGAGCAGTTCTTC. This chain links TRBV7-8 with TRBJ2-1; the match to TRBD2 covers 11 bases. The CDR3 runs to 16 residues. The ends lost 4 bases at V and 1 base at J; junction bases unmatched: 3. CDR1 and CDR2 (germline): SGHVS, FQNEAQ.

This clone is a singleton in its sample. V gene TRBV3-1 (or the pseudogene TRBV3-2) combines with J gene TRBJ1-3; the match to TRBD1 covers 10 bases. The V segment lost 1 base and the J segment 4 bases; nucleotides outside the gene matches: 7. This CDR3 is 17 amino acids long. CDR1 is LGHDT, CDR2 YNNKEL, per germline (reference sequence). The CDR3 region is CASSQGTGGSLGNTIYF. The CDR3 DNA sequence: TGTGCCAGCAGCCAAGGGACAGGGGGATCTCTGGGAAACACCATATATTTT.

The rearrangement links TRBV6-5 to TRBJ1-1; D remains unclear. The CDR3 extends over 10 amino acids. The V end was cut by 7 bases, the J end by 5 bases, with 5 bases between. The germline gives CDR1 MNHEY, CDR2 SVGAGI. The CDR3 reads CASIQTEAFF. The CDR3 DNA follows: TGTGCCAGCATACAAACTGAAGCTTTCTTT.

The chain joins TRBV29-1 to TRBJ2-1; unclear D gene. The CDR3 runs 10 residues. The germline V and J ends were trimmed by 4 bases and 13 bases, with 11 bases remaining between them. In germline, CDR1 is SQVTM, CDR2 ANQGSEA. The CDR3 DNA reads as TGCAGCGTTGCCCCTACCCTACAGTTCTTC. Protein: CSVAPTLQFF.

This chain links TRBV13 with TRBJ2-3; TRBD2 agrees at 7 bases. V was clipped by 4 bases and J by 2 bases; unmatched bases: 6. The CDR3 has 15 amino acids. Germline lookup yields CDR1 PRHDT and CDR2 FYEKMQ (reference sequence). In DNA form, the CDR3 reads TGTGCCAGCAGCTCCAACCGGGACTACACAGATACGCAGTATTTT. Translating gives CASSSNRDYTDTQYF. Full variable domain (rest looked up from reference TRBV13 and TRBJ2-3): AAGVIQSPRHLIKEKRETATLKCYPIPRHDTVYWYQQGPGQDPQFLISFYEKMQSDKGSIPDRFSAQQFSDYHSELNMSSLELGDSALYFCASSSNRDYTDTQYFGPGTRLTVL.

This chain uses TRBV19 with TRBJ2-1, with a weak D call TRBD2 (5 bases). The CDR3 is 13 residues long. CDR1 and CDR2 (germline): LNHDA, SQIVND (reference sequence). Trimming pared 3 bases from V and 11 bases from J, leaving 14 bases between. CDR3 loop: CASSMAGVPKQFF. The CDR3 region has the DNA TGTGCCAGTAGTATGGCCGGGGTCCCAAAGCAGTTCTTC. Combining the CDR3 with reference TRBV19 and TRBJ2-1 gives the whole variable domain DGGITQSPKYLFRKEGQNVTLSCEQNLNHDAMYWYRQDPGQGLRLIYYSQIVNDFQKGDIAEGYSVSREKKESFPLTVTSAQKNPTAFYLCASSMAGVPKQFFGPGTRLTVL.

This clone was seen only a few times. This CDR3 is CARTQGGQNSYEQYF. The CDR3, as DNA: TGTGCCAGGACGCAGGGCGGACAGAACTCCTACGAGCAGTACTTC. The chain has TRBV7-9 and TRBJ2-7; D might be TRBD1 (6 bases). V was clipped by 9 bases and J by 0 bases, with 18 bases between them. The CDR3 runs 15 residues. The germline V gene has CDR1 SEHNR and CDR2 FQNEAQ (reference sequence).

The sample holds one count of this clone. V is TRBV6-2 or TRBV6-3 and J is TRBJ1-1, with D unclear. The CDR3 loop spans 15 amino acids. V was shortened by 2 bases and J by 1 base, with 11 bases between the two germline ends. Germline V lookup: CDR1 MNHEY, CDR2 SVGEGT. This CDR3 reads CASSYGGGSNTEAFF. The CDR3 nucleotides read TGTGCCAGCAGTTACGGTGGAGGGTCGAACACTGAAGCTTTCTTT.

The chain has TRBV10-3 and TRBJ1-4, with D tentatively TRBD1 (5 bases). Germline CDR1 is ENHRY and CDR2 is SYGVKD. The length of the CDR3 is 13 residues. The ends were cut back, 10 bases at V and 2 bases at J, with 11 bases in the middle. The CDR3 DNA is TGTGCCACGCAGGGAGGGACTAATGAAAAACTGTTTTTT. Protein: CATQGGTNEKLFF.

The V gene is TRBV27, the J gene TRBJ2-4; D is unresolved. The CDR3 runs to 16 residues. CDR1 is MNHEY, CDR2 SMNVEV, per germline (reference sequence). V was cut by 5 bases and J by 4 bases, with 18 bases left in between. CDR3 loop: CASSPFFAELKNIQYF. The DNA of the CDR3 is TGTGCCAGCAGTCCGTTCTTTGCGGAATTGAAAAACATTCAGTACTTC.

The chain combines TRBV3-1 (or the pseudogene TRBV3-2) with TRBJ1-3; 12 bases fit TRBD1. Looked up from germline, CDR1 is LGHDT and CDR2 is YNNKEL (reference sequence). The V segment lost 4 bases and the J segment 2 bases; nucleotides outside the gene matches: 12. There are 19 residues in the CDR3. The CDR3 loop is CASSPLPGQGAVAGNTIYF. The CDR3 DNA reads TGTGCCAGCAGCCCTCTTCCGGGACAGGGGGCGGTAGCTGGAAACACCATATATTTT.

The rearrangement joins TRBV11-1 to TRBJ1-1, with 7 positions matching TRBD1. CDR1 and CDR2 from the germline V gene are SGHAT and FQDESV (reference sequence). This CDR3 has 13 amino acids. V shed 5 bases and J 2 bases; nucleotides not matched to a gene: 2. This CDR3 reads CASSGQVNTEAFF. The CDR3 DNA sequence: TGTGCCAGCAGCGGACAGGTCAACACTGAAGCTTTCTTT.

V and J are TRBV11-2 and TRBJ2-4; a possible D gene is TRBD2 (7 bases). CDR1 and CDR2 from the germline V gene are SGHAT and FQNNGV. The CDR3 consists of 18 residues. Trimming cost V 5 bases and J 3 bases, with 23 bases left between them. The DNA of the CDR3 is TGTGCCAGCAGCCCGGGAGGCGGGGGCCAGAAGGGCAAAAACATTCAGTACTTC. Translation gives CASSPGGGGQKGKNIQYF.

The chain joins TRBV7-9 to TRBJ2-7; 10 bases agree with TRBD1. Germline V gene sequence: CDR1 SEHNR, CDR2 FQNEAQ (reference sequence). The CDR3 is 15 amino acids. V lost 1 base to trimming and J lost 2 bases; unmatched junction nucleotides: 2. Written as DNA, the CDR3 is TGTGCCAGCAGCTTAGGGACAGGGGGTACCTACGAGCAGTACTTC. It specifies CASSLGTGGTYEQYF.

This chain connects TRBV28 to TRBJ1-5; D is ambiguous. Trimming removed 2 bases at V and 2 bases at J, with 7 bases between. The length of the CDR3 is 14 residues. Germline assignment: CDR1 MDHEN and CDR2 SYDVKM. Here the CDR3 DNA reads TGTGCCAGCAGTTTAAGGCTAGGCAATCAGCCCCAGCATTTT. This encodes CASSLRLGNQPQHF.

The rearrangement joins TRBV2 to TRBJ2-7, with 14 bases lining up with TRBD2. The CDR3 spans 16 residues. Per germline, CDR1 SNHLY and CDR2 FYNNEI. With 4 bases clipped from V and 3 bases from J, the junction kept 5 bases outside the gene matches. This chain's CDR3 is CASSAPGLAGGYEQYF. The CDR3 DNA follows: TGTGCCAGCAGTGCCCCTGGACTAGCGGGAGGCTACGAGCAGTACTTC.

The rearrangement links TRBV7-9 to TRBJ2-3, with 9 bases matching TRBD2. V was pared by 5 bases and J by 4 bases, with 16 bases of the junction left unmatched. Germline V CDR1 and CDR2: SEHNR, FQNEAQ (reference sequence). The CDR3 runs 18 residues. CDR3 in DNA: TGTGCCAGCAGCCCCCCCATGTCTAGCGGGATGACAGCAGATACGCAGTATTTT. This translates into CASSPPMSSGMTADTQYF.

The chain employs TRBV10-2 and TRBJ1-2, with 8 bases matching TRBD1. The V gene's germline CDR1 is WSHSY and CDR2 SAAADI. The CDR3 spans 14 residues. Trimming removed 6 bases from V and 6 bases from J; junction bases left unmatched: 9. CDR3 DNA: TGCGCCAGCAGGGACAGGGTATTATATGATGGCTACACCTTC. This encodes CASRDRVLYDGYTF.

CDR3 sequence reads: CASSQDARGSWTDTQYF. CDR3 bases: TGCGCCAGCAGCCAAGACGCTCGCGGGAGTTGGACAGATACGCAGTATTTT. The chain has TRBV4-3 and TRBJ2-3; TRBD2 matches at 7 bases. Unmatched junction bases numbered 9, after V lost 0 bases and J lost 3 bases. This CDR3 is 17 amino acids long. The V gene's germline CDR1 is LGHNA and CDR2 YSLEER.

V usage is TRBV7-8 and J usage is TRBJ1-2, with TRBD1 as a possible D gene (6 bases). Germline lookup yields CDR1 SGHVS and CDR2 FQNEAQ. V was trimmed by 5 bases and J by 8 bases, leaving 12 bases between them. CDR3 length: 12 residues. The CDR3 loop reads CASSIQGVGYTF. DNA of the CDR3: TGTGCCAGCAGCATACAGGGTGTCGGCTACACCTTC.

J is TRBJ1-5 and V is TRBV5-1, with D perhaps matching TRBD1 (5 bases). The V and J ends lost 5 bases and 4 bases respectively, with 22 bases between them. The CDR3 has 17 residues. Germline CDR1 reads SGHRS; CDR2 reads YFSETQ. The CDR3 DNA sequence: TGCGCCAGCAGTTTACAACCGACAGACCGTAGTAATCAGCCCCAGCATTTT. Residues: CASSLQPTDRSNQPQHF.

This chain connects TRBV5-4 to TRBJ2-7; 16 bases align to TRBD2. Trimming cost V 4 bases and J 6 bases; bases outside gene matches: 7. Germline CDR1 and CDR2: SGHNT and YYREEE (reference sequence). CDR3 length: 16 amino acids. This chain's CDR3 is CASSLGTSGGVAEQYF. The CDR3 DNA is TGTGCCAGCAGCCTCGGGACTAGCGGGGGGGTCGCCGAGCAGTACTTC.

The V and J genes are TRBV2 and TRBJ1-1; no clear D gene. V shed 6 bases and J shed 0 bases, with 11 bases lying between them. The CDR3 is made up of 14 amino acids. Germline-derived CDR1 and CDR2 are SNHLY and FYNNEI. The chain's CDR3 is CASSLRQVNTEAFF. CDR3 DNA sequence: TGTGCCAGCAGCCTCCGGCAGGTGAACACTGAAGCTTTCTTT.